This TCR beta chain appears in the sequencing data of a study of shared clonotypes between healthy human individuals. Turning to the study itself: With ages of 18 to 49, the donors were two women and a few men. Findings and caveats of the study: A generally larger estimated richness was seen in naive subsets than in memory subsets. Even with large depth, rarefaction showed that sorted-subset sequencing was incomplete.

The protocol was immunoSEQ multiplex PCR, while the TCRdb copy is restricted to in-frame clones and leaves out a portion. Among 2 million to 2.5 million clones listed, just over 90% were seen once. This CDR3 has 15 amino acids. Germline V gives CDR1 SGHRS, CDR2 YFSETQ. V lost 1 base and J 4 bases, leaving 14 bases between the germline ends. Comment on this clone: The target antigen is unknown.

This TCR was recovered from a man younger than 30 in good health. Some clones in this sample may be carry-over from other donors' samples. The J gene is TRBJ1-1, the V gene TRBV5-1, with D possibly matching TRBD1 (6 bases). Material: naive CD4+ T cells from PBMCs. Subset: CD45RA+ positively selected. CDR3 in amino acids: CASSLSRTGSTEAFF. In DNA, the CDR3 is TGCGCCAGCAGCTTGTCCCGAACAGGGAGCACTGAAGCTTTCTTT.